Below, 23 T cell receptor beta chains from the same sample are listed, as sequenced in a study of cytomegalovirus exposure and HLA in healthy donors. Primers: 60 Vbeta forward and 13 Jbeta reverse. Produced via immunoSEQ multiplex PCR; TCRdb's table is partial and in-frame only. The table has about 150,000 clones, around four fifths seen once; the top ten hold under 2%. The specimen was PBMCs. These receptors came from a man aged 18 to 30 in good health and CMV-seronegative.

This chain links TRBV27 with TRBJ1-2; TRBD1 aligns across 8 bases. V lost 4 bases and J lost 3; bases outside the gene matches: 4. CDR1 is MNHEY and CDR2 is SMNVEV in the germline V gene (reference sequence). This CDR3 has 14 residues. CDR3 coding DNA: TGTGCCAGCAGTTCGGACAGGGAGGACTATGGCTACACCTTC. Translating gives CASSSDREDYGYTF.

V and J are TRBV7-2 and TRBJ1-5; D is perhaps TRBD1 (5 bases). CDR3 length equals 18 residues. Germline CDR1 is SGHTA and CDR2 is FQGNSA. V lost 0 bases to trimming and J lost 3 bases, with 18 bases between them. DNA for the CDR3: TGTGCCAGCAGCTTAGCGACGGGGGTTCTAACCATCAATCAGCCCCAGCATTTT. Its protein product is CASSLATGVLTINQPQHF.

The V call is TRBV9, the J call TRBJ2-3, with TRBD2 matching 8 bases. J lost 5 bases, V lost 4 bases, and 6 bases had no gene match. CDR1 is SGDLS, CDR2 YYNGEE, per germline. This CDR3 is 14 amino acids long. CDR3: CASSPGGLVDTQYF. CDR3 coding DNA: TGTGCCAGCAGCCCGGGGGGACTAGTAGATACGCAGTATTTT.

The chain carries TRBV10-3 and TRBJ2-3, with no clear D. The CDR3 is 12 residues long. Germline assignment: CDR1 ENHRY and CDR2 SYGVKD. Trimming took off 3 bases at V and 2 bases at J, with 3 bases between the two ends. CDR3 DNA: TGTGCCATCAGTGACTTCACAGATACGCAGTATTTT. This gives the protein CAISDFTDTQYF.

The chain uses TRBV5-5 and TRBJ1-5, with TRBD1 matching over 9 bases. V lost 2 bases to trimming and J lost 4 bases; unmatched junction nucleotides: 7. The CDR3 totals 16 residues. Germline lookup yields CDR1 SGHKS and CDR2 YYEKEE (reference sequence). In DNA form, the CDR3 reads TGTGCCAGCAGCTTTGAAACAGGGGGCATAAATCAGCCCCAGCATTTT. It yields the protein CASSFETGGINQPQHF. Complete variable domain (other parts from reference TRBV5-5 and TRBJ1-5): DAGVTQSPTHLIKTRGQQVTLRCSPISGHKSVSWYQQVLGQGPQFIFQYYEKEERGRGNFPDRFSARQFPNYSSELNVNALLLGDSALYLCASSFETGGINQPQHFGDGTRLSIL.

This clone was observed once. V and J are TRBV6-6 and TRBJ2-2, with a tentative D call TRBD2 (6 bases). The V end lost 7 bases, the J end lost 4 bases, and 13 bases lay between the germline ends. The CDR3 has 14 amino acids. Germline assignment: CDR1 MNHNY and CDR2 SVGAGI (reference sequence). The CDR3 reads CASNSEGSTGELFF. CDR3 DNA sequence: TGTGCCAGCAACTCGGAGGGGTCCACCGGGGAGCTGTTTTTT.

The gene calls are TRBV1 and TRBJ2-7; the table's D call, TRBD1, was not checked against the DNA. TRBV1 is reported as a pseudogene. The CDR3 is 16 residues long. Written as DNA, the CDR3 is TGCACCAGCAGCAAAGTTGGACAGGGGTTCGACTACGAGCAGTACTTC. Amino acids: CTSSKVGQGFDYEQYF.

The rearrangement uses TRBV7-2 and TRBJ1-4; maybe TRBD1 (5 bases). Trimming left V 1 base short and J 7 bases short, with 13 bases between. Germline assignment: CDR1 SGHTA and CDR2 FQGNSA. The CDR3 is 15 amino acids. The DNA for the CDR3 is TGTGCCAGCAGCTTAGATCCCGGGGGGGGTGAAAAACTGTTTTTT. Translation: CASSLDPGGGEKLFF. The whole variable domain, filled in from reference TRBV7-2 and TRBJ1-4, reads GAGVSQSPSNKVTEKGKDVELRCDPISGHTALYWYRQSLGQGLEFLIYFQGNSAPDKSGLPSDRFSAERTGGSVSTLTIQRTQQEDSAVYLCASSLDPGGGEKLFFGSGTQLSVL.

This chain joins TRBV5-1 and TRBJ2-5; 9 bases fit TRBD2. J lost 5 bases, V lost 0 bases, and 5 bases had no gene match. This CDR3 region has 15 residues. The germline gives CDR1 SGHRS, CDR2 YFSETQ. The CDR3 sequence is CASSLAGGRAETQYF. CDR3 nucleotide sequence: TGCGCCAGCAGCTTGGCTGGCGGGAGGGCGGAGACCCAGTACTTC. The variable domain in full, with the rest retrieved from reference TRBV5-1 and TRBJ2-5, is KAGVTQTPRYLIKTRGQQVTLSCSPISGHRSVSWYQQTPGQGLQFLFEYFSETQRNKGNFPGRFSGRQFSNSRSEMNVSTLELGDSALYLCASSLAGGRAETQYFGPGTRLLVL.

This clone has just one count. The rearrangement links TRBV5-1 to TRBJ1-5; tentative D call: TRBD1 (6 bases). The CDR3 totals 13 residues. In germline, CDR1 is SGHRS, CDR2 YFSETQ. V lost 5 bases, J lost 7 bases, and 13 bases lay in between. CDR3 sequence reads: CASSLTGGQPQHF. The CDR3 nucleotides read TGCGCCAGCAGTTTGACAGGTGGACAGCCCCAGCATTTT.

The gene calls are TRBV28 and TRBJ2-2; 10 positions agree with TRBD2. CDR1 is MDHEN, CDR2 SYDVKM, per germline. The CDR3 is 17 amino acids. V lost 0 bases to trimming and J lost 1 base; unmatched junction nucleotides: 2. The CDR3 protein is CASSLWGLAQNTGELFF. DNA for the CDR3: TGTGCCAGCAGTTTATGGGGACTAGCGCAGAACACCGGGGAGCTGTTTTTT.

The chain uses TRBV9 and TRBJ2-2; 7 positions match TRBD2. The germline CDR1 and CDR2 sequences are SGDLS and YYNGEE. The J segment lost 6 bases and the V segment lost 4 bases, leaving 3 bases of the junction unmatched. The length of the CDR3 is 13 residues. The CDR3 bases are TGTGCCAGCAGCCCTCGGGGGGCCGGGGAGCTGTTTTTT. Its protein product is CASSPRGAGELFF. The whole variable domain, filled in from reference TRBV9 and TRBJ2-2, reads DSGVTQTPKHLITATGQRVTLRCSPRSGDLSVYWYQQSLDQGLQFLIQYYNGEERAKGNILERFSAQQFPDLHSELNLSSLELGDSALYFCASSPRGAGELFFGEGSRLTVL.

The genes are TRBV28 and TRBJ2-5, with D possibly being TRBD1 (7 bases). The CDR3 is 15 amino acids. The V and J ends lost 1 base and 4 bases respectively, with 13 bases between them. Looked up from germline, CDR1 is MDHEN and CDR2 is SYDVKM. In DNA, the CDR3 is TGTGCCAGCAGTTTATTTCAGGGGGGACGAGAGACCCAGTACTTC. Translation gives CASSLFQGGRETQYF.

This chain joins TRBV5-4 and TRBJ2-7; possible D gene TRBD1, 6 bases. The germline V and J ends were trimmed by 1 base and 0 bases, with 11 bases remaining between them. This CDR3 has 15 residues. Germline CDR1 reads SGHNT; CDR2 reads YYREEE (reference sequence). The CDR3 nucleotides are TGTGCCAGCAGCTTGAAGGGACACAGCTCCTACGAGCAGTACTTC. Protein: CASSLKGHSSYEQYF.

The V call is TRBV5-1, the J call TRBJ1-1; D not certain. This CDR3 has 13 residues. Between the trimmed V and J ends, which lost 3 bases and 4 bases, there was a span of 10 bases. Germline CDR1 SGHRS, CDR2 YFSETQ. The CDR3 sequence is CASSSRGGTEAFF. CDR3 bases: TGCGCCAGCAGCTCGCGGGGAGGCACTGAAGCTTTCTTT.

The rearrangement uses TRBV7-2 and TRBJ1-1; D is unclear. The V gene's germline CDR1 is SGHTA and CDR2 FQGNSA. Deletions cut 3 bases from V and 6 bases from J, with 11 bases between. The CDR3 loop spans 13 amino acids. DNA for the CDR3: TGTGCCAGCAGCTTTGGGCGGGAGGCTGAAGCTTTCTTT. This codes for CASSFGREAEAFF.

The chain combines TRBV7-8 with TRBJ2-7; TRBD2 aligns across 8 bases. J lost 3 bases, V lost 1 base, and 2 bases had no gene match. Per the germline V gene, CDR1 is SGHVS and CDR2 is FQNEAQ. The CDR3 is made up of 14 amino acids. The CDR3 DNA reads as TGTGCCAGCAGCTTAGGCGGGAGGTACTACGAGCAGTACTTC. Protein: CASSLGGRYYEQYF.

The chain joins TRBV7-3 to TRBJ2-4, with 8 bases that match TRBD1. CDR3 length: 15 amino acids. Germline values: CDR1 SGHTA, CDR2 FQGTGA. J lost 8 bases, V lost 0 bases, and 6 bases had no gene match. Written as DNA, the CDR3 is TGTGCCAGCAGCTTAACAGCAGGGGGCTGGGACATTCAGTACTTC. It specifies CASSLTAGGWDIQYF. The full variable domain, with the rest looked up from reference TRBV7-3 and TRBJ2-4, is GAGVSQTPSNKVTEKGKYVELRCDPISGHTALYWYRQSLGQGPEFLIYFQGTGAADDSGLPNDRFFAVRPEGSVSTLKIQRTERGDSAVYLCASSLTAGGWDIQYFGAGTRLSVL.

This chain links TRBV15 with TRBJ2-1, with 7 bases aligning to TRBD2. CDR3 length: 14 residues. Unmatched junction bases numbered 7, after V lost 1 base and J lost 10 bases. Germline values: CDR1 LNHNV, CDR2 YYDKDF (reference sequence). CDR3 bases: TGTGCCACCAGCAGAGGGAGGAGCGGGGAGGAGCAGTTCTTC. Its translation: CATSRGRSGEEQFF.

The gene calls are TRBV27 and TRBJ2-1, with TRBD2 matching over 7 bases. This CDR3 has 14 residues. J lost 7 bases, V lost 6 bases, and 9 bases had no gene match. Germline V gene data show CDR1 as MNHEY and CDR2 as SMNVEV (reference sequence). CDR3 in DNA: TGTGCCAGCAGCCGGCGGGAGTTGGAGAATGAGCAGTTCTTC. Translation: CASSRRELENEQFF.

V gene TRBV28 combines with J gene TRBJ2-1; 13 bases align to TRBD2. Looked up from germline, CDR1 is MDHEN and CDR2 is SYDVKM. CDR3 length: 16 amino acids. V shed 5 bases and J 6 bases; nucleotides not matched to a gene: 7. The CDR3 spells CASSLPRTSGGNEQFF. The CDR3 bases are TGTGCCAGCAGTCTCCCCCGGACTAGCGGGGGCAATGAGCAGTTCTTC.

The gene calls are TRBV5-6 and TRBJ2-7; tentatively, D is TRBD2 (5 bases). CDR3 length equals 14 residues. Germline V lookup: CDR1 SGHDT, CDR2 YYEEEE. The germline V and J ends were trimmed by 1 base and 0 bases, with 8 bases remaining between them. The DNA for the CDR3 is TGTGCCAGCAGCTTGCGGGAAATCTCCTACGAGCAGTACTTC. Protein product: CASSLREISYEQYF.

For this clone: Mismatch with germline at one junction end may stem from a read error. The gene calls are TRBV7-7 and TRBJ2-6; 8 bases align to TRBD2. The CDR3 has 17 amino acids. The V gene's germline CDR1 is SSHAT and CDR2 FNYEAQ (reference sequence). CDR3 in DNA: TGTGCTAGCAGCCTGGCGGGGGGACCCTCTGGGGCCAACGTCCTGACTTTC. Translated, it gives CASSLAGGPSGANVLTF.